This is a list of T cell receptor beta chains from one sample in a study of blood T cell repertoires in COVID-19. Assay: immunoSEQ multiplex PCR; the TCRdb copy retains only in-frame clones and omits some. The sample consists of roughly 200,000 clones, about 80% of them appearing once. The sequencing input was PBMCs or T cells enriched from blood (not recorded which). The receptors shown here come from a woman in her forties or fifties who had been exposed to COVID-19. The conserved cysteine and the conserved F or W are not part of the CDR3 here. Clone size is given for some rows only: seen once, a few or many times, or a class if the clone is expanded.

clone size | V gene | CDR3 protein
. | TRBV27 | ASKESPGQREKLF
. | TRBV28 | ASNRDRGNTIY
. | TRBV28 | ASRTGGTLGQPQH
once | TRBV5-6 | ASSFDRSRADSNQPQH
. | TRBV19 | ASRRGLNYGYT
. | TRBV7-8 | ASSLINQPQH
few | TRBV4-1 | ASSQDLGSGGYT
. | TRBV4-1 | ASSQVYASDTQY
. | TRBV28 | ASSFGQGVTYGYT
. | TRBV19 | ASSINRPPLNTEAF
. | TRBV7-2 | ASSLDLGLKY